The rows below give T cell receptor beta chains drawn from one sample of a study of blood T cell repertoires in COVID-19. Repertoires were generated with immunoSEQ multiplex PCR, while TCRdb's copy carries only in-frame clones and drops some. Among about 220,000 clones listed, roughly 90% were seen once. Material for sequencing was peripheral blood. These TCRs come from a man aged 40-55 years with active or convalescent COVID-19. The CDR3 runs from the conserved cysteine through the conserved F or W. Fields, in order: CDR3 DNA, CDR3 protein, D gene, J gene, V gene, clone size. D genes are given only for firm matches. Size is omitted from some rows. Given values are once, few, many or a class for expanded clones.

TGTGCCAGCAGCTTGGATGGGGCCTATGGCTACACCTTC | CASSLDGAYGYTF | NA | TRBJ1-2 | TRBV5-4 | NA
TGTGCCAGCAGGACAGAACACTACGAGCAGTACTTC | CASRTEHYEQYF | NA | TRBJ2-7 | TRBV2 | NA
TGTGCCAGCAGTTTTCCCAGGGGAGAAGCTTTCTTT | CASSFPRGEAFF | NA | TRBJ1-1 | TRBV27 | NA
TGTGCCTTACAAAGGACAGGGGGTAATTCACCCCTCCACTTT | CALQRTGGNSPLHF | TRBD1 | TRBJ1-6 | TRBV30 | few
TGTGCCAGCAGCGGGAGAGGTCTAAGCACAGATACGCAGTATTTT | CASSGRGLSTDTQYF | NA | TRBJ2-3 | TRBV27 | NA
TGTGCCAGCAGTGTTCGGGCAGGGATAGGCTACACCTTC | CASSVRAGIGYTF | NA | TRBJ1-2 | TRBV2 | NA
TGTGCCAGTAGTATTGGACCAGGGTCGGAGCCCGAGCAGTACTTC | CASSIGPGSEPEQYF | NA | TRBJ2-7 | TRBV19 | NA
TGCGCCAGCAGCCGGATGCTTGGTAGCGGGGGCAGGGATGAGCAGTTCTTC | CASSRMLGSGGRDEQFF | TRBD2 | TRBJ2-1 | TRBV4-1 | NA
TGTGCCAGCGGCCAGGGATTCAAAAACATTCAGTACTTC | CASGQGFKNIQYF | NA | TRBJ2-4 | TRBV28 | NA
TGCGCCAGCAGCCTGGGACAGGGGACCTACGAGCAGTACTTC | CASSLGQGTYEQYF | TRBD1 | TRBJ2-7 | TRBV4-1 | NA
TGTGCCAGCAGCCTCGACAGCTCTGGAAACACCATATATTTT | CASSLDSSGNTIYF | NA | TRBJ1-3 | TRBV7-2 | NA
TGTGCCAGCAGAGAACAGGGTTTATCGAACACTGAAGCTTTCTTT | CASREQGLSNTEAFF | NA | TRBJ1-1 | TRBV2 | few
TGTGCCAGCAGGAAGACAGTTCTGATGAACACTGAAGCTTTCTTT | CASRKTVLMNTEAFF | NA | TRBJ1-1 | TRBV28 | NA
TGTGCCACCAGCAGAGGGAACGGGGGGGCCCCAGATACGCAGTATTTT | CATSRGNGGAPDTQYF | TRBD2 | TRBJ2-3 | TRBV15 | NA
TGTGCCAGCAGCGCCGGGCGGGTAGAGACCCAGTACTTC | CASSAGRVETQYF | NA | TRBJ2-5 | TRBV9 | NA
TGCGCCAGCAGCTTGGTTGGAGGGTTCGACGAGCAGTACTTC | CASSLVGGFDEQYF | NA | TRBJ2-7 | TRBV5-1 | NA
TGTGCCAGCAGCCCCCTACTAGCGGGAGGGCGCCTCAATGAGCAGTTCTTC | CASSPLLAGGRLNEQFF | TRBD2 | TRBJ2-1 | TRBV7-6 | NA
TGTGCCAGCAGCCAAGAAGGACAGGGAGGACAGCCCCAGCATTTT | CASSQEGQGGQPQHF | TRBD1 | TRBJ1-5 | TRBV4-2 | NA
TGTGCCAGCTCACCCGGGACAGGGGGCCTCACTGAAGCTTTCTTT | CASSPGTGGLTEAFF | TRBD1 | TRBJ1-1 | TRBV18 | NA
TGCGCCAGCAGCCAAGAATCCCTTTTTGGCAATCAGCCCCAGCATTTT | CASSQESLFGNQPQHF | NA | TRBJ1-5 | TRBV4-1 | NA
TGTGCCAGCAGCACATATACAGGGGGCAAAAACATTCAGTACTTC | CASSTYTGGKNIQYF | TRBD1 | TRBJ2-4 | TRBV11-2 | once
TGCGCCAGCAGCCGGACATCTAATAATTCACCCCTCCACTTT | CASSRTSNNSPLHF | NA | TRBJ1-6 | TRBV5-1 | NA
TGTGCCAGCAGCGCCGGACGGGAATATGGCTACACCTTC | CASSAGREYGYTF | NA | TRBJ1-2 | TRBV7-2 | few
TGCGCCAGCAGCGGGAGGACAGGGCGGGGTGAAGCTTTCTTT | CASSGRTGRGEAFF | TRBD1 | TRBJ1-1 | TRBV5-1 | NA
TGTGCCAGCAGCGTAGCAGGGGATGTGAATCAGCCCCAGCATTTT | CASSVAGDVNQPQHF | NA | TRBJ1-5 | TRBV9 | NA
TGTGCCAGCAGTTTATGGGCAGAAACTAGCGGGAGCCACGAGCAGTACTTC | CASSLWAETSGSHEQYF | TRBD2 | TRBJ2-7 | TRBV27 | NA
TGTGCCAGCAGCTCGGGACTGCGCTACAATGAGCAGTTCTTC | CASSSGLRYNEQFF | NA | TRBJ2-1 | TRBV5-6 | NA
TGTGCCAGCACCCCTCGGGGGGGACCCGACTACGAGCAGTACTTC | CASTPRGGPDYEQYF | TRBD2 | TRBJ2-7 | TRBV27 | NA
TGTGCCAGCAGCCAGGGCGGGACCCGCCCAGATACGCAGTATTTT | CASSQGGTRPDTQYF | NA | TRBJ2-3 | TRBV9 | once
TGCGCCAGCAGCCCCGGACAGGCGCGCACTGAAGCTTTCTTT | CASSPGQARTEAFF | TRBD1 | TRBJ1-1 | TRBV5-1 | NA
TGTGCCAGCAGCGATAGCGGGGGGCGAGAGACCCAGTACTTC | CASSDSGGRETQYF | TRBD2 | TRBJ2-5 | TRBV2 | NA
TGTGCCAGCAGCTTCGACAGTAGTCCACCCCTCCACTTT | CASSFDSSPPLHF | NA | TRBJ1-6 | TRBV7-9 | NA
TGTGCCAGCAGTGACTCGGCTGGGAGTAATTCACCCCTCCACTTT | CASSDSAGSNSPLHF | NA | TRBJ1-6 | TRBV6-4 | medium-sized
TGTGCCAGCAGTAGAACCGGGACAGGGGGCCTCGAGCAGTACTTC | CASSRTGTGGLEQYF | TRBD1 | TRBJ2-7 | TRBV28 | NA
TGTGCCAGCAGCTTCCCCTCCGGGTGGGAGTCGGAATCTGAAAAACTGTTTTTT | CASSFPSGWESESEKLFF | NA | TRBJ1-4 | TRBV11-2 | NA
TGTGCCAGCAGCTTAGAAACAGCCTCAGATACGCAGTATTTT | CASSLETASDTQYF | NA | TRBJ2-3 | TRBV7-2 | NA
TGTGCCAGCAGGACAGGGGTTGTTGGGAATTCACCCCTCCACTTT | CASRTGVVGNSPLHF | TRBD1 | TRBJ1-6 | TRBV28 | few
TGTGCCAGCAGGGGGGGTGGTGAGCAGTTCTTC | CASRGGGEQFF | NA | TRBJ2-1 | TRBV12-3/TRBV12-4 | NA
TGTGCCAGCAGTTTAGGGAGGACCTATGGCTACACCTTC | CASSLGRTYGYTF | NA | TRBJ1-2 | TRBV27 | NA
TGTGCCAGCAGTTCCTACGTTTCAGGGCCAGAGACCCAGTACTTC | CASSSYVSGPETQYF | NA | TRBJ2-5 | TRBV27 | NA
TGTGCCAGCAGTCCCCAGACTTCCTACGAGCAGTACTTC | CASSPQTSYEQYF | NA | TRBJ2-7 | TRBV12-3/TRBV12-4 | NA
TGTGCCAGCAGCTTAGGACAGGGGTATGGCTACACCTTC | CASSLGQGYGYTF | TRBD1 | TRBJ1-2 | TRBV7-2 | NA
TGTGCCAGCAGCTTGGCAGGGGAGGCTTTCTTT | CASSLAGEAFF | NA | TRBJ1-1 | TRBV5-4 | NA
TGTGCCAGCAGCTTCCGGGTGCGGGACAATCAGCCCCAGCATTTT | CASSFRVRDNQPQHF | NA | TRBJ1-5 | TRBV7-2 | few
TGTGCCATCAGTGACCCAACCGGGACAGGGGTCGAAGAGCAGTACTTC | CAISDPTGTGVEEQYF | TRBD1 | TRBJ2-7 | TRBV10-3 | NA
TGTGCCAGCAGCTCACAGGGGGGAGAGCAGTACTTC | CASSSQGGEQYF | TRBD1 | TRBJ2-7 | TRBV7-3 | once
TGTGCTAGTGGTTTGCCAAACACAGGGGTCAGCTCCTACGAGCAGTACTTC | CASGLPNTGVSSYEQYF | TRBD1 | TRBJ2-7 | TRBV12-5 | NA
TGTGCCAGCAGTTACGGGGTAGCGGGAGGGCCGGGGGAGCAGTACTTC | CASSYGVAGGPGEQYF | TRBD2 | TRBJ2-7 | TRBV6-6 | NA
TGTGCCAGCAGGGATTCACACAGGGGGAACACTGAAGCTTTCTTT | CASRDSHRGNTEAFF | TRBD1 | TRBJ1-1 | TRBV2 | NA
TGTGCCAGCAGCCCAAACTATGGCTACACCTTC | CASSPNYGYTF | NA | TRBJ1-2 | TRBV2 | NA